Listed below are T cell receptor beta chains from one sample, sequenced in a study of blood T cell repertoires in COVID-19. The repertoire was sequenced with immunoSEQ multiplex PCR; TCRdb's copy has only in-frame clones and lacks some. Counted here are about 45,000 clones, approximately 90% occurring once; the ten biggest clones make up more than 20%. The sample comprised peripheral blood. All receptors come from a woman older than 75 in a cohort sampled during active or convalescent COVID-19. Both conserved end residues are part of each CDR3. A D gene is named only where the DNA matches it firmly. The size field is filled for only some rows; it gives once, few, many or a size class.

d_call	v_call	j_call	clone_size	cdr3_aa	cdr3_nt
-	TRBV9	TRBJ1-6	-	CASSVGAARGTPLHF	TGTGCCAGCAGCGTAGGCGCAGCCCGAGGAACACCCCTCCACTTT
TRBD2	TRBV30	TRBJ2-3	-	CARTSGSTDTQYF	TGTGCCCGGACTAGCGGGAGCACAGATACGCAGTATTTT
TRBD1	TRBV9	TRBJ1-3	once	CASSVDGTASSGNTIYF	TGTGCCAGCAGCGTAGATGGGACAGCCAGCTCTGGAAACACCATATATTTT
TRBD2	TRBV7-9	TRBJ2-3	few	CASSLAWGLAVGADTQYF	TGTGCCAGCAGCTTAGCGTGGGGACTAGCGGTGGGGGCGGATACGCAGTATTTT
-	TRBV10-3	TRBJ1-4	-	CAISEGGKNEKLFF	TGTGCCATCAGTGAGGGCGGGAAAAATGAAAAACTGTTTTTT
TRBD2	TRBV7-7	TRBJ2-1	-	CASSLQAGGHYEQFF	TGTGCCAGCAGCTTACAGGCGGGGGGGCATTATGAGCAGTTCTTC
-	TRBV11-3	TRBJ1-6	once	CASSLDTWEDGTLGSPLHF	TGTGCCAGCAGCTTAGACACCTGGGAGGACGGGACCCTCGGTTCACCCCTCCACTTT
-	TRBV9	TRBJ1-2	-	CASSPRDIYGYTF	TGTGCCAGCAGCCCACGGGACATCTATGGCTACACCTTC
-	TRBV21-1	TRBJ1-2	-	CASPLRTGGDGYTF	TGTGCCAGCCCTCTCAGGACAGGGGGCGATGGCTACACCTTC
TRBD1	TRBV2	TRBJ1-6	once	CASNARTGAYNSPLHF	TGTGCCAGCAACGCCCGGACAGGCGCCTATAATTCACCCCTCCACTTT
-	TRBV11-2	TRBJ1-1	-	CASSSQGNTEAFF	TGTGCCAGCAGCAGCCAGGGAAACACTGAAGCTTTCTTT
TRBD1	TRBV5-5	TRBJ1-3	-	CASSPGGLGTIYF	TGTGCCAGCAGCCCAGGGGGTCTGGGCACCATATATTTT
TRBD1	TRBV7-9	TRBJ2-3	-	CASSLGQGPDTQYF	TGTGCCAGCAGCCTCGGACAGGGGCCAGATACGCAGTATTTT
-	TRBV19	TRBJ1-5	few	CASSPTQGGHQPQHF	TGTGCCAGTAGTCCCACACAGGGAGGGCATCAGCCCCAGCATTTT
-	TRBV6-5	TRBJ1-2	few	CASSYDVGLYGYTF	TGTGCCAGCAGTTACGATGTGGGCCTCTATGGCTACACCTTC
-	TRBV9	TRBJ2-2	once	CASSPLLPTGELFF	TGTGCCAGCAGCCCCCTACTCCCCACCGGGGAGCTGTTTTTT
TRBD1	TRBV25-1	TRBJ1-1	-	CASAARTGQTEAFF	TGTGCCAGCGCGGCGCGGACAGGTCAGACTGAAGCTTTCTTT
TRBD1	TRBV12-5	TRBJ2-3	-	CASVWDRGDTQYF	TGTGCTAGTGTTTGGGACAGGGGCGATACGCAGTATTTT
TRBD1	TRBV6-5	TRBJ2-1	-	CASSHGQATNEQFF	TGTGCCAGCAGCCACGGACAGGCTACAAATGAGCAGTTCTTC
-	TRBV21-1	TRBJ1-3	-	CASSKPRTPGNTIYF	TGTGCCAGCAGCAAACCAAGGACTCCTGGAAACACCATATATTTT
-	TRBV3-1/TRBV3-2	TRBJ1-1	-	CASSRLGGDTEAFF	TGTGCCAGCAGCCGTTTAGGGGGGGACACTGAAGCTTTCTTT
TRBD2	TRBV5-1	TRBJ2-1	-	CASTPGGVNEQFF	TGCGCCAGCACCCCCGGGGGGGTCAATGAGCAGTTCTTC
TRBD1	TRBV29-1	TRBJ1-1	-	CSVRGRGDTEAFF	TGCAGCGTTCGGGGCAGGGGGGACACTGAAGCTTTCTTT
-	TRBV7-2	TRBJ2-7	-	CASSSSSGRIGLEQYF	TGTGCCAGCAGCTCCTCGTCTGGGAGAATAGGTCTCGAGCAGTACTTC
TRBD1	TRBV5-8	TRBJ2-5	-	CASSPGTDQETQYF	TGTGCCAGCAGCCCGGGGACAGACCAAGAGACCCAGTACTTC
-	TRBV2	TRBJ1-1	-	CAGAGGGTEAFF	TGTGCCGGAGCGGGAGGGGGCACTGAAGCTTTCTTT
-	TRBV2	TRBJ1-5	once	CASTQNSNQPQHF	TGTGCCAGCACCCAGAATAGCAATCAGCCCCAGCATTTT
-	TRBV5-7	TRBJ2-3	-	CASSLGRDPPDTQYF	TGTGCCAGCAGCTTGGGGCGGGATCCGCCAGATACGCAGTATTTT
-	TRBV9	TRBJ1-2	-	CASSREGYGYTF	TGTGCCAGCAGCCGAGAGGGCTATGGCTACACCTTC
TRBD1	TRBV9	TRBJ1-2	-	CASSATGQGAYGYTF	TGTGCCAGCAGCGCAACTGGACAGGGGGCATACGGCTACACCTTC
TRBD2	TRBV5-5	TRBJ2-1	-	CASSFGGSYNEQFF	TGTGCCAGCAGCTTCGGGGGGAGCTACAATGAGCAGTTCTTC
-	TRBV19	TRBJ1-3	-	CASSIPVGNTIYF	TGTGCCAGTAGTATACCTGTCGGAAACACCATATATTTT
TRBD2	TRBV9	TRBJ2-3	-	CASSVASGRPLPDTQYF	TGTGCCAGCAGCGTAGCTAGCGGGAGGCCCCTCCCAGATACGCAGTATTTT
TRBD2	TRBV11-3	TRBJ2-7	-	CASSFSGRSYEQYF	TGTGCCAGCAGCTTTAGCGGGAGGAGCTACGAGCAGTACTTC
-	TRBV11-3	TRBJ2-1	-	CASTLRGGTYSYNEQFF	TGTGCCAGCACACTTAGGGGCGGGACGTATTCCTACAATGAGCAGTTCTTC
-	TRBV7-2	TRBJ1-5	-	CASSPGGVSNQPQHF	TGTGCCAGCAGCCCCGGGGGGGTCAGCAATCAGCCCCAGCATTTT
-	TRBV7-9	TRBJ2-5	-	CASSLVGVETQYF	TGTGCCAGCAGCTTGGTGGGAGTCGAGACCCAGTACTTC
-	TRBV6-5	TRBJ1-2	few	CASSKRGARLLSF	TGTGCCAGCAGCAAACGGGGGGCGCGTCTTTTGTCCTTC
-	TRBV5-6	TRBJ2-1	-	CASSLALYGQFF	TGTGCCAGCAGCTTGGCCCTATATGGGCAGTTCTTC
-	TRBV7-2	TRBJ2-3	-	CASSLDGRDTDTQYF	TGTGCCAGCAGCTTAGATGGGCGGGACACAGATACGCAGTATTTT
TRBD1	TRBV24-1	TRBJ2-1	-	CATSSTKPGQGDNEQFF	TGTGCCACCAGTTCCACCAAGCCGGGACAGGGGGACAATGAGCAGTTCTTC
-	TRBV7-3	TRBJ1-1	-	CASSLKAGGRNTEAFF	TGTGCCAGCAGCTTAAAAGCGGGGGGGCGAAACACTGAAGCTTTCTTT
-	TRBV7-2	TRBJ2-5	once	CASSFGLAQETQYF	TGTGCCAGCAGCTTCGGGCTAGCCCAAGAGACCCAGTACTTC
-	TRBV7-9	TRBJ1-2	-	CASSFSGEPLGTF	TGTGCCAGCAGCTTTTCAGGGGAGCCTTTGGGGACCTTC
TRBD1	TRBV7-2	TRBJ1-2	-	CASKGQGKDGYTF	TGTGCCAGCAAGGGACAGGGAAAGGATGGCTACACCTTC
-	TRBV5-1	TRBJ1-1	-	CASSSLGQGNTEAFF	TGCGCCAGCAGCTCCCTAGGTCAGGGGAACACTGAAGCTTTCTTT
-	TRBV7-9	TRBJ1-2	few	CASSLASQGYTF	TGTGCCAGCAGCTTAGCCAGTCAGGGCTACACCTTC
TRBD1	TRBV18	TRBJ2-7	-	CASSKPTGGFGEQYF	TGTGCCAGCTCCAAGCCGACAGGGGGGTTTGGAGAGCAGTACTTC
-	TRBV4-1	TRBJ1-1	few	CASSQDAVRGNTEAFF	TGCGCCAGCAGCCAAGACGCGGTCCGGGGGAACACTGAAGCTTTCTTT
-	TRBV19	TRBJ1-5	once	CASSTRGVGSNQPQHF	TGTGCCAGTAGTACTAGGGGTGTTGGTAGCAATCAGCCCCAGCATTTT